A single sample is the source of the 20 T cell receptor beta chains below, sequenced in a study of cytomegalovirus exposure and HLA in healthy donors. The PCR made use of 60 Vbeta and 13 Jbeta primers. This table comes from immunoSEQ multiplex PCR, and its TCRdb copy is limited to in-frame clones, with some not included. The repertoire holds about 94,000 clones, with around two thirds as singletons. The sequencing sample was made of PBMCs. Receptors originate from a man aged 25-45 years in good health and CMV-seronegative.

This chain uses TRBV13 with TRBJ2-3; D is uncertain. CDR3 length: 13 residues. Looked up from germline, CDR1 is PRHDT and CDR2 is FYEKMQ (reference sequence). V dropped 5 bases and J dropped 4 bases, with 10 bases sitting between them. This CDR3 reads CASSSYGSDTQYF. Written as DNA, the CDR3 is TGTGCCAGCAGCAGCTACGGTTCAGATACGCAGTATTTT.

This chain uses TRBV2 with TRBJ2-7, with D perhaps matching TRBD1 (6 bases). V lost 6 bases and J lost 6, with 18 bases in between. Looked up from germline, CDR1 is SNHLY and CDR2 is FYNNEI. The CDR3 sequence is 14 residues long. In DNA, the CDR3 is TGTGCCAGCAGGGGGGCGCCTGCCCTGCGCGAGCAGTACTTC. It translates to CASRGAPALREQYF.

This clone was counted a few times. The chain carries TRBV12-5 and TRBJ2-1; 13 bases are a match to TRBD2. CDR3 length: 15 residues. The germline gives CDR1 LGHNT, CDR2 FRNRAP. Unmatched junction bases numbered 4, after V lost 6 bases and J lost 5 bases. CDR3 bases: TGTGCTAGTGGCACGGGACTAGCGGGAAACAATGAGCAGTTCTTC. It is translated as CASGTGLAGNNEQFF. Looking up the rest from reference TRBV12-5 and TRBJ2-1 gives the full variable domain: DARVTQTPRHKVTEMGQEVTMRCQPILGHNTVFWYRQTMMQGLELLAYFRNRAPLDDSGMPKDRFSAEMPDATLATLKIQPSEPRDSAVYFCASGTGLAGNNEQFFGPGTRLTVL.

The genes are TRBV18 and TRBJ1-4, with D possibly matching TRBD1 (5 bases). Trimming left V 1 base short and J 0 bases short, with 12 bases between. Germline values: CDR1 KGHSH, CDR2 LQKENI. The CDR3 spans 17 residues. CDR3 in amino acids: CASSPLNRPTTNEKLFF. CDR3 sequence (DNA): TGTGCCAGCTCACCACTAAACAGGCCTACAACTAATGAAAAACTGTTTTTT.

V and J are TRBV7-2 and TRBJ1-1; D possibly corresponds to TRBD1 (6 bases). V lost 5 bases to trimming and J lost 2 bases, with 15 bases between them. From germline, CDR1 is SGHTA and CDR2 FQGNSA. The CDR3 length is 15 residues. The CDR3 spells CASSREQGVNTEAFF. As DNA, the CDR3 is TGTGCCAGCAGCCGAGAACAGGGCGTAAACACTGAAGCTTTCTTT.

The J gene is TRBJ2-7, the V gene TRBV7-2, with a possible D match to TRBD1 (5 bases). V was trimmed by 4 bases and J by 5 bases, leaving 12 bases between them. Germline values: CDR1 SGHTA, CDR2 FQGNSA. CDR3 size: 13 residues. CDR3 sequence reads: CASSSRVNDEQYF. The CDR3 DNA sequence: TGTGCCAGCAGCTCCAGGGTCAACGACGAGCAGTACTTC.

This clone was detected only a few times. This chain joins TRBV11-2 and TRBJ1-2; maybe TRBD1 (6 bases). The germline CDR1 and CDR2 sequences are SGHAT and FQNNGV. Trimming took off 3 bases at V and 5 bases at J, with 16 bases between the two ends. The CDR3 is 15 residues long. The CDR3 region is CASSLYQQGIYGYTF. Written as DNA, the CDR3 is TGTGCCAGCAGCTTGTACCAACAGGGAATATATGGCTACACCTTC.

CDR3 nucleotides: TGTGCCAGCAGTTCCGTAACTAGCGGGAGGACCTACGAGCAGTACTTC. Residues: CASSSVTSGRTYEQYF. The J gene is TRBJ2-5, the V gene TRBV28; 12 bases agree with TRBD2. TRBJ2-7 explains the end of the DNA better; the J call may be wrong. This CDR3 is built from 16 residues. CDR1 and CDR2 (germline): MDHEN, SYDVKM.

This chain joins TRBV18 and TRBJ1-1; D gene unclear. Deletions cut 2 bases from V and 3 bases from J, with 13 bases between. CDR3 length: 15 residues. Germline loops: CDR1 KGHSH, CDR2 LQKENI. The CDR3 DNA reads as TGTGCCAGCTCACCAGAACATACCTCGCACACTGAAGCTTTCTTT. Its translation: CASSPEHTSHTEAFF.

The V and J genes are TRBV29-1 and TRBJ2-7; 12 positions agree with TRBD2. V lost 4 bases and J lost 4; bases outside the gene matches: 5. CDR1 and CDR2 (germline): SQVTM, ANQGSEA. This CDR3 has 14 residues. Here the CDR3 DNA reads TGCAGCGTTGCTCCGGGACTAGCGGGTTACGAGCAGTACTTC. Translation gives CSVAPGLAGYEQYF.

This clone has more than one count but fewer than ten. The gene calls are TRBV19 and TRBJ1-5, with D possibly matching TRBD1 (5 bases). The CDR3 runs to 15 residues. Germline V gene lookup returns CDR1 LNHDA and CDR2 SQIVND (reference sequence). The V and J ends lost 6 bases and 0 bases respectively, with 12 bases between them. The CDR3: CASSRQSDSNQPQHF. CDR3 DNA sequence: TGTGCCAGTAGCAGACAGTCGGATAGCAATCAGCCCCAGCATTTT.

The sample holds a few counts of this clone. V is TRBV5-8 and J is TRBJ1-2, with 7 bases lining up with TRBD1. The ends lost 3 bases at V and 4 bases at J; junction bases unmatched: 6. The CDR3 runs to 14 residues. Per the germline V gene, CDR1 is SGHTS and CDR2 is YDEGEE. CDR3 residues: CASSWGTEFYGYTF. For the CDR3, the DNA is TGTGCCAGCAGCTGGGGGACAGAGTTCTATGGCTACACCTTC.

To note about this clone: The junction departs from germline at one end; a sequencing error may be responsible. The V call is TRBV14, the J call TRBJ2-5, with a tentative D call TRBD1 (6 bases). The CDR3 has 13 amino acids. The V gene's germline CDR1 is SGHDN and CDR2 FVKESK. CDR3 sequence: CASNQNIQGTQYF. The CDR3 DNA sequence: TGTGCCAGCAACCAAAACATACAGGGGACCCAGTACTTC.

CDR3 loop: CASSLALKGGDGYTF. CDR3 nucleotides: TGTGCCAGCAGCTTGGCTCTTAAAGGGGGCGATGGCTACACCTTC. This chain joins TRBV5-5 and TRBJ1-2; 7 bases are shared with TRBD1. This CDR3 is 15 amino acids long. Germline CDR1 and CDR2: SGHKS and YYEKEE (reference sequence). With V trimmed by 0 bases and J by 6 bases, 8 bases remained unmatched.

A remark on this clone: Germline is not matched at one junction end, which may reflect a read error. V and J are TRBV7-9 and TRBJ2-1; maybe TRBD2 (5 bases). The germline V gene has CDR1 SEHNR and CDR2 FQNEAQ (reference sequence). The CDR3 runs to 17 residues. CDR3 in DNA: TGTTCCAGCAGCTTACGGTTTGGAGGAAGCCTCTACAATGAGCAGTTCTTC. Amino acids: CSSSLRFGGSLYNEQFF.

This clone turned up a few times. The rearrangement joins TRBV6-5 to TRBJ1-1; D remains ambiguous. Per the germline V gene, CDR1 is MNHEY and CDR2 is SVGAGI. The CDR3 runs 14 residues. V gave up 2 bases and J gave up 1 base, with 8 bases separating them. In nucleotides, the CDR3 is TGTGCCAGCAGTTACGACGGCGGGAACACTGAAGCTTTCTTT. Residues: CASSYDGGNTEAFF.

This clone was found a few times. This rearrangement joins TRBV7-6 to TRBJ2-7, with 8 bases identical to TRBD1. The germline V gene has CDR1 SGHVS and CDR2 FNYEAQ. J was trimmed by 2 bases and V by 1 base; bases with no gene match: 10. The CDR3 contains 17 residues. The CDR3 is CASSLVVGTGMTYEQYF. As DNA, the CDR3 is TGTGCCAGCAGCTTAGTGGTAGGGACAGGAATGACCTACGAGCAGTACTTC.

The CDR3 loop reads CASIDPSGGRTYNSPLHF. CDR3 coding DNA: TGTGCCAGCATTGACCCGTCGGGAGGTAGGACCTATAATTCACCCCTCCACTTT. The genes are TRBV6-1 and TRBJ1-6; no clear D. CDR3 size: 18 residues. Trimming removed 7 bases from V and 2 bases from J, with 21 bases in between. Germline V gene data show CDR1 as MNHNS and CDR2 as SASEGT.

The rearrangement links TRBV5-1 to TRBJ1-5, with TRBD1 matching over 9 bases. Germline values: CDR1 SGHRS, CDR2 YFSETQ. This CDR3 spans 14 amino acids. Trimming at V came to 4 bases and at J to 7 bases, leaving 6 bases not matched to a gene. CDR3 sequence: CASSRTGVEQPQHF. In nucleotides, the CDR3 is TGCGCCAGCAGCCGGACAGGGGTCGAGCAGCCCCAGCATTTT.

The chain links TRBV28 to TRBJ1-2, with 10 positions matching TRBD1. This CDR3 spans 14 amino acids. The ends lost 5 bases at V and 8 bases at J; junction bases unmatched: 8. Germline lookup yields CDR1 MDHEN and CDR2 SYDVKM. CDR3 nucleotides: TGTGCCAGCAGTCTATTGACAGGGGGCGGAGGCTACACCTTC. Its protein is CASSLLTGGGGYTF.